The rows below give T cell receptor beta chains drawn from one sample of a study of CD4 T cells in relation to SARS-CoV-2 and coronaviruses. Antigens of these TCRs are unknown. Sequencing used immunoSEQ multiplex PCR; TCRdb keeps in-frame clones, though not all of them. The repertoire consists of roughly 14,000 clones, with 65% to 85% occurring once and the leading ten covering 20% to 30%. Sequenced: CD4+ T cells from PBMCs, cultured in vitro. These TCRs come from a human donor in good health. The CDR3 runs from the conserved cysteine through the conserved F or W. Each record gives: V gene, D gene, J gene, clone size, CDR3 DNA, CDR3 protein. D genes are given only for firm matches. Clone size is stated in some rows and not others, as once, few, many or a class when expanded.

V: TRBV30
D: -
J: TRBJ2-7
size: -
DNA: TGTGCCTGGGGACGGGCTTACGAGCAGTACTTC
CDR3: CAWGRAYEQYF

V: TRBV18
D: -
J: TRBJ2-3
size: -
DNA: TGTGCCAGCTCACCACGACAGGGCACAGATACGCAGTATTTT
CDR3: CASSPRQGTDTQYF

V: TRBV30
D: -
J: TRBJ2-7
size: -
DNA: TGTGCCGGAACATACAGAGGACTAACCTACGAGCAGTACTTC
CDR3: CAGTYRGLTYEQYF

V: TRBV27
D: -
J: TRBJ1-5
size: -
DNA: TGTGCCAGCAGAGCCTATATGGATCAGCCCCAGCATTTT
CDR3: CASRAYMDQPQHF

V: TRBV6-5
D: TRBD1
J: TRBJ1-1
size: -
DNA: TGTGCCAGCAGTAGACAGGGAGGCCCTGAAGCTTTCTTT
CDR3: CASSRQGGPEAFF

V: TRBV29-1
D: TRBD2
J: TRBJ2-1
size: -
DNA: TGCAGCGTTGAGCAAGCGGGAGGTAATTTGTTCTTC
CDR3: CSVEQAGGNLFF

V: TRBV5-4
D: TRBD2
J: TRBJ2-1
size: -
DNA: TGTGCCAGCAGTTCGGGACTAGCGGGAGGGCGTAGTGAGCAGTTCTTC
CDR3: CASSSGLAGGRSEQFF

V: TRBV28
D: TRBD1
J: TRBJ2-1
size: once
DNA: TGTGCCAGCAGATCCGGACAGGGGTCGAGGGAGCAGTTCTTC
CDR3: CASRSGQGSREQFF

V: TRBV10-3
D: -
J: TRBJ1-1
size: -
DNA: TGTGCCATCAGTGCGTCGGAGTGGGAGACTGAAGCTTTCTTT
CDR3: CAISASEWETEAFF

V: TRBV19
D: -
J: TRBJ1-3
size: -
DNA: TGTGCCAGTATAACGGGGGCTGGAAACACCATATATTTT
CDR3: CASITGAGNTIYF

V: TRBV28
D: -
J: TRBJ2-4
size: -
DNA: TGTGCCAGCAGTTTTTGGGGGTTCGAGTACTTC
CDR3: CASSFWGFEYF

V: TRBV7-9
D: -
J: TRBJ2-1
size: once
DNA: TGTGCCAGCAGTCTTGACAGAGGGTCCTACAATGAGCAGTTCTTC
CDR3: CASSLDRGSYNEQFF

V: TRBV30
D: -
J: TRBJ2-5
size: -
DNA: TGTGCCTGGGGGACCAACAGGGAGGAGACCCAGTACTTC
CDR3: CAWGTNREETQYF

V: TRBV18
D: -
J: TRBJ2-7
size: -
DNA: TGTGCCAGCTCACCAGAGACAGGTTCCTACGAGCAGTACTTC
CDR3: CASSPETGSYEQYF

V: TRBV25-1
D: -
J: TRBJ2-1
size: -
DNA: TGTGCCACCCCTCGAGTGCGGGAAGTCGGCCATGAGCAGTTCTTC
CDR3: CATPRVREVGHEQFF

V: TRBV28
D: -
J: TRBJ2-3
size: -
DNA: TGTGCCAGCAGTCTATTGACAGATACGCAGTATTTT
CDR3: CASSLLTDTQYF

V: TRBV6-1
D: -
J: TRBJ2-2
size: -
DNA: TGTGCCAGCAGTGATTGGGACACCGGGGAGCTGTTTTTT
CDR3: CASSDWDTGELFF

V: TRBV10-1
D: TRBD1
J: TRBJ1-1
size: few
DNA: TGCGCCAGCCGGGGACAGGGCCGGGCTTTCTTT
CDR3: CASRGQGRAFF

V: TRBV4-2
D: -
J: TRBJ2-1
size: once
DNA: TGTGCCAGCAGCCAAGATAGACAGGACGAGCAGTTCTTC
CDR3: CASSQDRQDEQFF

V: TRBV18
D: -
J: TRBJ1-1
size: -
DNA: TGTGCCAGCTCACCACAAGGGAACACTGAAGCTTTCTTT
CDR3: CASSPQGNTEAFF

V: TRBV7-2
D: -
J: TRBJ2-1
size: -
DNA: TGTGCCAGCAGGGGGGGGGCAGGGGCGCGGGTTGAGCAGTTCTTC
CDR3: CASRGGAGARVEQFF

V: TRBV6-6
D: -
J: TRBJ2-7
size: -
DNA: TGTGCCAGCAGTAATCAAGGGTCCTACGAGCAGTACTTC
CDR3: CASSNQGSYEQYF

V: TRBV5-1
D: -
J: TRBJ1-2
size: -
DNA: TGCGCCAGCAGCAGGGCCACACCGAGAATGGATGGCTACACCTTC
CDR3: CASSRATPRMDGYTF

V: TRBV12-3/TRBV12-4
D: -
J: TRBJ2-7
size: once
DNA: TGTGCCAGCAGAAGAGGGATCTCCTACGAGCAGTACTTC
CDR3: CASRRGISYEQYF

V: TRBV28
D: -
J: TRBJ1-1
size: -
DNA: TGTGCCAGCGGGCCAGTGAACACTGAAGCTTTCTTT
CDR3: CASGPVNTEAFF

V: TRBV7-2
D: -
J: TRBJ2-2
size: -
DNA: TGTGCCAGCAGCCCCGTCTCCTTCGGGGAGCTGTTTTTT
CDR3: CASSPVSFGELFF

V: TRBV2
D: -
J: TRBJ2-7
size: once
DNA: TGTGCCAGCACTACCCCGGGGGCACTGTACTCCTACGAGCAGTACTTC
CDR3: CASTTPGALYSYEQYF

V: TRBV10-1
D: TRBD1
J: TRBJ2-7
size: -
DNA: TGCGCCAGCAGAACCGGGACAGTGTACCCATTATTCTACGAGCAGTACTTC
CDR3: CASRTGTVYPLFYEQYF

V: TRBV12-5
D: -
J: TRBJ2-5
size: -
DNA: TGTGCTAGTGGTTTGGATTTCGAGACCCAGTACTTC
CDR3: CASGLDFETQYF

V: TRBV19
D: -
J: TRBJ1-4
size: -
DNA: TGTGCCAGTAGTCCCCGTAGGGGGGTTAATGAAAAACTGTTTTTT
CDR3: CASSPRRGVNEKLFF

V: TRBV10-1
D: -
J: TRBJ2-1
size: -
DNA: TGCGCCAGCAGCAATCCCAGCATCCCTCCCAATGAGCAGTTCTTC
CDR3: CASSNPSIPPNEQFF

V: TRBV19
D: -
J: TRBJ2-5
size: -
DNA: TGTGCCAGCGGGTCCCAAGAGACCCAGTACTTC
CDR3: CASGSQETQYF

V: TRBV6-6
D: -
J: TRBJ2-7
size: -
DNA: TGTGCCAGCAGTCCGCAGAACTACGAGCAGTACTTC
CDR3: CASSPQNYEQYF

V: TRBV6-1
D: -
J: TRBJ2-6
size: -
DNA: TGTGCCAGCAGTGAGAGGTTTCTATCCGGGGCCAACGTCCTGACTTTC
CDR3: CASSERFLSGANVLTF

V: TRBV7-3
D: TRBD1
J: TRBJ2-5
size: few
DNA: TGTGCCAGCACCCCCGGCATCGATGGGACAGGGGCAGAGACCCAGTACTTC
CDR3: CASTPGIDGTGAETQYF

V: TRBV5-1
D: -
J: TRBJ2-7
size: -
DNA: TGCGCCAGCAGCTTGGATGCGGGAAGCTCCTACGAGCAGTACTTC
CDR3: CASSLDAGSSYEQYF

V: TRBV5-1
D: -
J: TRBJ1-1
size: -
DNA: TGCGCCAGCAGCCATTCGGGGGGTGAAGCTTTCTTT
CDR3: CASSHSGGEAFF

V: TRBV15
D: -
J: TRBJ2-1
size: -
DNA: TGTGCCACCAGCAAAACAACGGGGGTCAATGAGCAGTTCTTC
CDR3: CATSKTTGVNEQFF

V: TRBV19
D: TRBD1
J: TRBJ1-2
size: -
DNA: TGTGCCAGTAGACTCCTGGGACAGGGGGACTATGGCTACACCTTC
CDR3: CASRLLGQGDYGYTF

V: TRBV4-2
D: TRBD2
J: TRBJ2-1
size: -
DNA: TGTGCCAGCAGCCATTCGACTAGCGGGTTTGGATCGGACAATGAGCAGTTCTTC
CDR3: CASSHSTSGFGSDNEQFF

V: TRBV6-2/TRBV6-3
D: TRBD2
J: TRBJ2-7
size: -
DNA: TGTGCCAGCAGCTCCCCCCTAGCGGGTGGGTCCTACGAGCAGTACTTC
CDR3: CASSSPLAGGSYEQYF

V: TRBV20-1
D: -
J: TRBJ2-7
size: -
DNA: TGCAGTGCGCAGGAGGTCCACGAGCAGTACTTC
CDR3: CSAQEVHEQYF

V: TRBV27
D: TRBD1
J: TRBJ2-4
size: few
DNA: TGTGCCAGCAGTTTGCGGGGACAGGGGGCGAAAAACATTCAGTACTTC
CDR3: CASSLRGQGAKNIQYF

V: TRBV7-9
D: -
J: TRBJ2-4
size: -
DNA: TGTGCCAGCAGCTCAGCGGAAAACATTCAGTACTTC
CDR3: CASSSAENIQYF

V: TRBV7-2
D: -
J: TRBJ2-1
size: -
DNA: TGTGCCAGCAGCCAATATTTCTCCTCCTCCTACAATGAGCAGTTCTTC
CDR3: CASSQYFSSSYNEQFF

V: TRBV5-4
D: TRBD1
J: TRBJ2-7
size: -
DNA: TGTGCCAGCAGCCAGGGACAGGTGCGAGACGAGCAGTACTTC
CDR3: CASSQGQVRDEQYF